This T cell receptor beta chain was documented in a study of blood T cells in healthy people across ages. Study-wide findings and caveats: Reliance upon unsorted PBMCs precluded definitive naive versus antigen-experienced comparison.

For the second PCR, which ran for about 6 to 11 cycles, a sample-barcoded 5' primer and a J-beta primer mix were used. Each CDR3 protein is one row after TCRdb ran MiXCR on the 5' RACE reads. This sample has about 900,000 distinct CDR3 sequences, with less than 80% found just once. The CDR3 has 14 amino acids. The V and J ends lost 3 bases and 2 bases respectively, with 9 bases between them. For this clonotype: The antigen remains unidentified.

This TCR was recovered from a man between 25 and 39 years old in good health. The sequencing sample was made of blood. This rearrangement joins TRBV12-3 or TRBV12-4 to TRBJ2-3; weak D call: TRBD2 (5 bases). CDR3 residues: CASSFSGTTDTQYF. The DNA of the CDR3 is TGTGCCAGCAGTTTCAGCGGAACCACAGATACGCAGTATTTT.